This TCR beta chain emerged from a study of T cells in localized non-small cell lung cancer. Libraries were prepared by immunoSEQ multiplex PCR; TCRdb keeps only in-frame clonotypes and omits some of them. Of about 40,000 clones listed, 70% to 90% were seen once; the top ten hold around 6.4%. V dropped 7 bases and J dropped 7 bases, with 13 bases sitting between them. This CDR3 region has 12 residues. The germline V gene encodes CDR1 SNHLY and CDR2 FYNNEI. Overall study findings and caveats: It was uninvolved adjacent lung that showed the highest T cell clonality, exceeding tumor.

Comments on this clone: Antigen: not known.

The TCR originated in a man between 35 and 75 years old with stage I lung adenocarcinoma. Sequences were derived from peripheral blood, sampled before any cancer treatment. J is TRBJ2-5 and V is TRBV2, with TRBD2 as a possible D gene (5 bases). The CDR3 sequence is CASIADSGTQYF. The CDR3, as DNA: TGTGCCAGCATTGCGGACTCTGGGACCCAGTACTTC.